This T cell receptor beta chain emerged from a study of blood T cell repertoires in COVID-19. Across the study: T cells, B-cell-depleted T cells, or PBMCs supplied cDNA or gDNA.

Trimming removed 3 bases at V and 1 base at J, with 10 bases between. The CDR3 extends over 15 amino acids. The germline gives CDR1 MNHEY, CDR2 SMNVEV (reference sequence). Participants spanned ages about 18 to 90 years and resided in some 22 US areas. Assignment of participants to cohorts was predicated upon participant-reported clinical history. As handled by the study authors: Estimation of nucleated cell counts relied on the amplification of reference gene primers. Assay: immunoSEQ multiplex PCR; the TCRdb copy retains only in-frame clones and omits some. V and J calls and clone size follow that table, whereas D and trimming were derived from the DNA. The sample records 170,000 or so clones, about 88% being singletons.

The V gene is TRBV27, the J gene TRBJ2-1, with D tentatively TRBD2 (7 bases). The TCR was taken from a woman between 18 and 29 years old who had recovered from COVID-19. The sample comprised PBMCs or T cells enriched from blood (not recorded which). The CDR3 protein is CASSLEGGSYNEQFF. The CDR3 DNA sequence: TGTGCCAGCAGTTTGGAGGGGGGGTCCTACAATGAGCAGTTCTTC.